These T cell receptor beta chains were read from a single sample in a study of T cell responses to AZD1222 COVID-19 vaccine. Clones were read by immunoSEQ multiplex PCR, and TCRdb kept only the in-frame ones, dropping some. The sample shows 100,000 or so clones, under 95% of them seen only once. This material consisted of peripheral blood, taken 28 days after the second AZD1222 dose. The receptors derive from an adult who received the AZD1222 COVID-19 vaccine. The CDR3 runs from the conserved cysteine through the conserved F or W. D genes are given only for firm matches. Rows may omit the clone size; those that give it use once, few, many or a size class.

cdr3_nt: TGCGCCAGCAGTGACCGTGTATGGCAGGGCGCAGGAAGACTGTTTTTT
cdr3_aa: CASSDRVWQGAGRLFF
d_call: NA
v_call: TRBV10-2
clone_size: NA
j_call: TRBJ1-4

cdr3_nt: TGTGCCAGCAGCACAGGACAGGGACACTACGAGCAGTACTTC
cdr3_aa: CASSTGQGHYEQYF
d_call: TRBD1
v_call: TRBV9
clone_size: NA
j_call: TRBJ2-7

cdr3_nt: TGTGCCACCAGTGATTGGGGCGCAGCGGGAACCTACGAGCAGTACTTC
cdr3_aa: CATSDWGAAGTYEQYF
d_call: TRBD2
v_call: TRBV24-1
clone_size: NA
j_call: TRBJ2-7

cdr3_nt: TGTGCCAGCAACGACCCCGGGACAGGGAAACGTGAAAAACTGTTTTTT
cdr3_aa: CASNDPGTGKREKLFF
d_call: TRBD1
v_call: TRBV6-6
clone_size: NA
j_call: TRBJ1-4

cdr3_nt: TGTGCCAGCAGCCCGGACCGGGACAGACCCTCTCAGCAACAGTTCTTC
cdr3_aa: CASSPDRDRPSQQQFF
d_call: TRBD1
v_call: TRBV7-9
clone_size: few
j_call: TRBJ2-1

cdr3_nt: TGTGCCTGGTCGAGCTCCTATAATTCACCCCTCCACTTT
cdr3_aa: CAWSSSYNSPLHF
d_call: NA
v_call: TRBV30
clone_size: NA
j_call: TRBJ1-6

cdr3_nt: TGTGCCAGCAGTCCCTCGGCCGGGGGGGGGAGCCCATATCTTCGGCAGTACTTC
cdr3_aa: CASSPSAGGGSPYLRQYF
d_call: TRBD2
v_call: TRBV28
clone_size: NA
j_call: TRBJ2-7

cdr3_nt: TGTGCCAGCAGTGGACAGAGGTCCTATGGCTACACCTTC
cdr3_aa: CASSGQRSYGYTF
d_call: NA
v_call: TRBV28
clone_size: few
j_call: TRBJ1-2

cdr3_nt: TGTGCCAGCAGCTTAGATATATGGTCAAGGCAGTACTTC
cdr3_aa: CASSLDIWSRQYF
d_call: NA
v_call: TRBV7-8
clone_size: NA
j_call: TRBJ2-7

cdr3_nt: TGTGCCAGCAAGGTCTCATTCTACGAGCAGTACTTC
cdr3_aa: CASKVSFYEQYF
d_call: NA
v_call: TRBV6-5
clone_size: NA
j_call: TRBJ2-7

cdr3_nt: TGCGCCAGCAGCGAGGGACAAGCAAACTCCTACGAGCAGTACTTC
cdr3_aa: CASSEGQANSYEQYF
d_call: NA
v_call: TRBV5-1
clone_size: once
j_call: TRBJ2-7

cdr3_nt: TGCGCCAGCAGCTTGAACCCTAGTAGCACAGATACGCAGTATTTT
cdr3_aa: CASSLNPSSTDTQYF
d_call: NA
v_call: TRBV5-1
clone_size: NA
j_call: TRBJ2-3

cdr3_nt: TGTGCCAGCCTACGAGCCCAGGCAGATACGCAGTATTTT
cdr3_aa: CASLRAQADTQYF
d_call: NA
v_call: TRBV18
clone_size: NA
j_call: TRBJ2-3

cdr3_nt: TGTGCCAGCAGCCTAACTAGCGGATCAGATACGCAGTATTTT
cdr3_aa: CASSLTSGSDTQYF
d_call: TRBD2
v_call: TRBV13
clone_size: few
j_call: TRBJ2-3

cdr3_nt: TGCGCCAGCAGCCAAGAAGAGGGGTACAGGAACACTGAAGCTTTCTTT
cdr3_aa: CASSQEEGYRNTEAFF
d_call: NA
v_call: TRBV4-1
clone_size: NA
j_call: TRBJ1-1

cdr3_nt: TGCGCCAGCAGCCAACTCAGTCCGAACACTGAAGCTTTCTTT
cdr3_aa: CASSQLSPNTEAFF
d_call: NA
v_call: TRBV4-1
clone_size: once
j_call: TRBJ1-1

cdr3_nt: TGTGCCAGCACCAAAGGGGGCGCAGGGTACAATGAGCAGTTCTTC
cdr3_aa: CASTKGGAGYNEQFF
d_call: TRBD1
v_call: TRBV6-6
clone_size: NA
j_call: TRBJ2-1

cdr3_nt: TGTGCCAGCAGTCACTCCCGGACAGGGGGAAGTTGGTATGGCTACACCTTC
cdr3_aa: CASSHSRTGGSWYGYTF
d_call: TRBD1
v_call: TRBV14
clone_size: NA
j_call: TRBJ1-2

cdr3_nt: TGTGCCAGCAGTCGGGACCGGAACTATGGCTACACCTTC
cdr3_aa: CASSRDRNYGYTF
d_call: NA
v_call: TRBV11-2
clone_size: NA
j_call: TRBJ1-2

cdr3_nt: TGTGCCATCAGTGAAGACAGTTTGAGCAATCAGCCCCAGCATTTT
cdr3_aa: CAISEDSLSNQPQHF
d_call: NA
v_call: TRBV10-3
clone_size: NA
j_call: TRBJ1-5

cdr3_nt: TGTGCCAGCAGCTTAGAGTTCGGGAGCTCCTACAATGAGCAGTTCTTC
cdr3_aa: CASSLEFGSSYNEQFF
d_call: NA
v_call: TRBV7-8
clone_size: NA
j_call: TRBJ2-1

cdr3_nt: TGTGCCAGCAGCTTAGCGAGAGGGGGAGAGCAGTTCTTC
cdr3_aa: CASSLARGGEQFF
d_call: NA
v_call: TRBV7-2
clone_size: NA
j_call: TRBJ2-1

cdr3_nt: TGTGCCAGCAGCTTTATATTAACCCTCGGGAGTGAAGCTTTCTTT
cdr3_aa: CASSFILTLGSEAFF
d_call: NA
v_call: TRBV5-6
clone_size: NA
j_call: TRBJ1-1

cdr3_nt: TGTGCCAGCTCACCGGGACCCGGCTATGGCTACACCTTC
cdr3_aa: CASSPGPGYGYTF
d_call: NA
v_call: TRBV18
clone_size: NA
j_call: TRBJ1-2

cdr3_nt: TGCAGCGGCACCCCGAGGGAGGTGAACACTGAAGCTTTCTTT
cdr3_aa: CSGTPREVNTEAFF
d_call: NA
v_call: TRBV29-1
clone_size: NA
j_call: TRBJ1-1

cdr3_nt: TGCGCCAGCAGCTGGGGGGCGAACACTGAAGCTTTCTTT
cdr3_aa: CASSWGANTEAFF
d_call: NA
v_call: TRBV5-1
clone_size: NA
j_call: TRBJ1-1

cdr3_nt: TGTGCCAGCAGCGTGACAGGGGGGTTTGCAGGCTACACCTTC
cdr3_aa: CASSVTGGFAGYTF
d_call: TRBD1
v_call: TRBV9
clone_size: NA
j_call: TRBJ1-2

cdr3_nt: TGTGCCAGCAGTAACCAAGGGACGTTTCCAGTGCCCATGAACACTGAAGCTTTCTTT
cdr3_aa: CASSNQGTFPVPMNTEAFF
d_call: NA
v_call: TRBV28
clone_size: NA
j_call: TRBJ1-1

cdr3_nt: TGTGCCAGCAGCTTGGGAAGCACTAATGAGCAGTTCTTC
cdr3_aa: CASSLGSTNEQFF
d_call: NA
v_call: TRBV5-6
clone_size: NA
j_call: TRBJ2-1

cdr3_nt: TGTGCCAGCAGTCGACAGGTGGCAGGGTCGGATGAGCAGTTCTTC
cdr3_aa: CASSRQVAGSDEQFF
d_call: NA
v_call: TRBV6-2/TRBV6-3
clone_size: NA
j_call: TRBJ2-1

cdr3_nt: TGCAGTGCTGAAACCGGACGGGCGCAGTACTTC
cdr3_aa: CSAETGRAQYF
d_call: NA
v_call: TRBV20-1
clone_size: NA
j_call: TRBJ2-7

cdr3_nt: TGTGCCAGCAGGGGGTACAGGGGCACCTACGAGCAGTACTTC
cdr3_aa: CASRGYRGTYEQYF
d_call: TRBD1
v_call: TRBV28
clone_size: NA
j_call: TRBJ2-7

cdr3_nt: TGTGCCAGCTCACCGGCAGCGGACTTTAGTAGGGCGCAGTATTTT
cdr3_aa: CASSPAADFSRAQYF
d_call: NA
v_call: TRBV18
clone_size: NA
j_call: TRBJ2-3

cdr3_nt: TGCGCCAGCAGCTCCCGACAGGGGGCTAACTATGGCTACACCTTC
cdr3_aa: CASSSRQGANYGYTF
d_call: TRBD1
v_call: TRBV5-1
clone_size: NA
j_call: TRBJ1-2

cdr3_nt: TGTGCCAGCAGCGACGGGACTAGTCCACCTAACTATGGCTACACCTTC
cdr3_aa: CASSDGTSPPNYGYTF
d_call: NA
v_call: TRBV7-9
clone_size: NA
j_call: TRBJ1-2

cdr3_nt: TGTGCCAGCAGCTTAGATGGGAGGTGGCCCCAGCATTTT
cdr3_aa: CASSLDGRWPQHF
d_call: NA
v_call: TRBV7-9
clone_size: NA
j_call: TRBJ1-5

cdr3_nt: TGTGCCAGCAGCTCCGGGGGGCATCTCAAGAATCAGCCCCAGCATTTT
cdr3_aa: CASSSGGHLKNQPQHF
d_call: NA
v_call: TRBV7-2
clone_size: NA
j_call: TRBJ1-5

cdr3_nt: TGTGCCAGCAGCTTACAGGTTACCTCTGGAAACACCATATATTTT
cdr3_aa: CASSLQVTSGNTIYF
d_call: NA
v_call: TRBV7-8
clone_size: NA
j_call: TRBJ1-3

cdr3_nt: TGCGCCAGCAGCTTGGCCGAAGGGTACGAGCAGTACTTC
cdr3_aa: CASSLAEGYEQYF
d_call: NA
v_call: TRBV5-1
clone_size: NA
j_call: TRBJ2-7

cdr3_nt: TGCGCCAGCAGTCCATTGGGACAGGGAAACACCATATATTTT
cdr3_aa: CASSPLGQGNTIYF
d_call: TRBD1
v_call: TRBV5-1
clone_size: NA
j_call: TRBJ1-3

cdr3_nt: TGTGCCAGCAGCAGTGGGAATACGCAGTATTTT
cdr3_aa: CASSSGNTQYF
d_call: NA
v_call: TRBV5-6
clone_size: NA
j_call: TRBJ2-3

cdr3_nt: TGTGCCAGCAGCCTACTGGGACAGGGGAATCAGCCCCAGCATTTT
cdr3_aa: CASSLLGQGNQPQHF
d_call: TRBD1
v_call: TRBV5-5
clone_size: NA
j_call: TRBJ1-5

cdr3_nt: TGTGCCAGCAGTTTAGCACACGGATATGGCTACACCTTC
cdr3_aa: CASSLAHGYGYTF
d_call: NA
v_call: TRBV28
clone_size: NA
j_call: TRBJ1-2

cdr3_nt: TGTGCCAGCAGCTTAGATCGAGCGGTATCCTACAATGAGCAGTTCTTC
cdr3_aa: CASSLDRAVSYNEQFF
d_call: NA
v_call: TRBV11-1
clone_size: NA
j_call: TRBJ2-1

cdr3_nt: TGTGCCAGCAGAATTTGGCTCACAGATACGCAGTATTTT
cdr3_aa: CASRIWLTDTQYF
d_call: NA
v_call: TRBV5-5
clone_size: once
j_call: TRBJ2-3

cdr3_nt: TGTGCCAGCACCGGGACTGCTGATCAGCCCCAGCATTTT
cdr3_aa: CASTGTADQPQHF
d_call: NA
v_call: TRBV28
clone_size: NA
j_call: TRBJ1-5

cdr3_nt: TGCGCCAGCAGCTTTACTAGCGGGGCCCCCGGTACGCAGTATTTT
cdr3_aa: CASSFTSGAPGTQYF
d_call: TRBD2
v_call: TRBV5-1
clone_size: NA
j_call: TRBJ2-3

cdr3_nt: TGTGCCAGCAGGCCCCGGACAGCCTATGGCTACACCTTC
cdr3_aa: CASRPRTAYGYTF
d_call: NA
v_call: TRBV6-5
clone_size: NA
j_call: TRBJ1-2

cdr3_nt: TGTGCCTGGTCGGACGGCAATCAGCCCCAGCATTTT
cdr3_aa: CAWSDGNQPQHF
d_call: NA
v_call: TRBV30
clone_size: NA
j_call: TRBJ1-5

cdr3_nt: TGTGCCAGCAGCTTAGAGGCAGGCCGGGCTGGGGGCTACACCTTC
cdr3_aa: CASSLEAGRAGGYTF
d_call: NA
v_call: TRBV7-2
clone_size: NA
j_call: TRBJ1-2

cdr3_nt: TGTGCCAGCAGCCCGATGCGGACAGAGGGCGACTATGGCTACACCTTC
cdr3_aa: CASSPMRTEGDYGYTF
d_call: NA
v_call: TRBV3-1/TRBV3-2
clone_size: once
j_call: TRBJ1-2

cdr3_nt: TGTGCCATCGGGACAGGGGGCGCATTCAGCTATGGCTACACCTTC
cdr3_aa: CAIGTGGAFSYGYTF
d_call: TRBD1
v_call: TRBV10-3
clone_size: few
j_call: TRBJ1-2

cdr3_nt: TGTGCCAGCACCCCGCCGCGGGTTGCTAATGAAAAACTGTTTTTT
cdr3_aa: CASTPPRVANEKLFF
d_call: NA
v_call: TRBV27
clone_size: once
j_call: TRBJ1-4

cdr3_nt: TGCAGCGTTGCGAGGGGGGGTTTGGGCACTGAAGCTTTCTTT
cdr3_aa: CSVARGGLGTEAFF
d_call: NA
v_call: TRBV29-1
clone_size: NA
j_call: TRBJ1-1

cdr3_nt: TGTGCAGGGACTACAGGGCTCCTCTCTGGAAACACCATATATTTT
cdr3_aa: CAGTTGLLSGNTIYF
d_call: NA
v_call: TRBV30
clone_size: NA
j_call: TRBJ1-3

cdr3_nt: TGTGCCAGCAGTAACCGACAGGGGGTATGGACTGAAGCTTTCTTT
cdr3_aa: CASSNRQGVWTEAFF
d_call: TRBD1
v_call: TRBV6-5
clone_size: once
j_call: TRBJ1-1

cdr3_nt: TGCGCCAGCAGCCAAGGGGAGGGAGCAAATTCACCCCTCCACTTT
cdr3_aa: CASSQGEGANSPLHF
d_call: NA
v_call: TRBV4-1
clone_size: NA
j_call: TRBJ1-6

cdr3_nt: TGTGCCAGCAGTGTCGACTCATACTCCTACGAGCAGTACTTC
cdr3_aa: CASSVDSYSYEQYF
d_call: NA
v_call: TRBV2
clone_size: NA
j_call: TRBJ2-7

cdr3_nt: TGCGCCAGCAGAGAGGGACACATGAACACTGAAGCTTTCTTT
cdr3_aa: CASREGHMNTEAFF
d_call: NA
v_call: TRBV23-1
clone_size: NA
j_call: TRBJ1-1